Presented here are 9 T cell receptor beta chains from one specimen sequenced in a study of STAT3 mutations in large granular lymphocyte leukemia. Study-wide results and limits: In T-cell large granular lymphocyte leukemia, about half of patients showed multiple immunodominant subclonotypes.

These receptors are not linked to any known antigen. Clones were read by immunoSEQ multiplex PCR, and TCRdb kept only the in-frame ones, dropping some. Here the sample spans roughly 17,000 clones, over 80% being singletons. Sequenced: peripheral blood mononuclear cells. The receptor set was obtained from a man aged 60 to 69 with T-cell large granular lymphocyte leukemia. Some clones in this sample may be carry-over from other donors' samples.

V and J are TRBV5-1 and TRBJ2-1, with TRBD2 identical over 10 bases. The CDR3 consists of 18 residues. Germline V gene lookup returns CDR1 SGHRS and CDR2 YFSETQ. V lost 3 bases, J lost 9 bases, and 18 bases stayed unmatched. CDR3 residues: CASSYRQPSAGGLREQFF. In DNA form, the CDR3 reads TGCGCCAGCAGCTACCGACAGCCCTCAGCGGGAGGGTTGCGTGAGCAGTTCTTC.

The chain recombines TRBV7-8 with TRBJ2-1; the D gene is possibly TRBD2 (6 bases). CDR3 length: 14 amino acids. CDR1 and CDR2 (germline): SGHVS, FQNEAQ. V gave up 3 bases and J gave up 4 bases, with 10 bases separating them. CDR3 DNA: TGTGCCAGCAGCTTGCGGGGAAGGTACAATGAGCAGTTCTTC. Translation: CASSLRGRYNEQFF. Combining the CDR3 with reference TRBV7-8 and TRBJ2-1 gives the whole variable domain GAGVSQSPRYKVAKRGQDVALRCDPISGHVSLFWYQQALGQGPEFLTYFQNEAQLDKSGLPSDRFFAERPEGSVSTLKIQRTQQEDSAVYLCASSLRGRYNEQFFGPGTRLTVL.

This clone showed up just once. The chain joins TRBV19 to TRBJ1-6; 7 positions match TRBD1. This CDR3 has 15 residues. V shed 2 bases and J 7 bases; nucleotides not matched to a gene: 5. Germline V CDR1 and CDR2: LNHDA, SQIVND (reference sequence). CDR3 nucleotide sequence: TGTGCCAGTAGTATAAGGGTCAGGGGGAATTCACCCCTCCACTTT. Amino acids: CASSIRVRGNSPLHF.

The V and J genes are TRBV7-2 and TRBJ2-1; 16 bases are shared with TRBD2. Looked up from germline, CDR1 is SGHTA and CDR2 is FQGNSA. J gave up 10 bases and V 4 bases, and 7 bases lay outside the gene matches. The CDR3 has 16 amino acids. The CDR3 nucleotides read TGTGCCAGCAGCTCGTCCACGGGACTAGCGGGGGGGGAGCAGTTCTTC. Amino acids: CASSSSTGLAGGEQFF.

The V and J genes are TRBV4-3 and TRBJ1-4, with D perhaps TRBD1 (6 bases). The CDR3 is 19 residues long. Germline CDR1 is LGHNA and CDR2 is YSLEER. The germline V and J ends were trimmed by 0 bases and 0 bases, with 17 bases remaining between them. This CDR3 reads CASSQDGAEGGATNEKLFF. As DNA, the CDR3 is TGCGCCAGCAGCCAAGATGGGGCGGAGGGGGGGGCAACTAATGAAAAACTGTTTTTT.

The CDR3 reads CASSSGGEHTEAFF. The DNA for the CDR3 is TGTGCCAGCTCTTCGGGCGGTGAGCACACTGAAGCTTTCTTT. The chain recombines TRBV18 with TRBJ1-1, with no clear D. Trimming left V 6 bases short and J 3 bases short, with 14 bases between. The CDR3 contains 14 residues. The germline CDR1 and CDR2 sequences are KGHSH and LQKENI.

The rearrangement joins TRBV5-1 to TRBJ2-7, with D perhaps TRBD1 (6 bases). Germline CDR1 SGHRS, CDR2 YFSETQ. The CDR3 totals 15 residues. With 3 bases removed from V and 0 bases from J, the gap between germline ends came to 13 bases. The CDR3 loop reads CASSSDPTGSYEQYF. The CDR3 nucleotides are TGCGCCAGCAGCTCCGATCCGACAGGCTCCTACGAGCAGTACTTC.

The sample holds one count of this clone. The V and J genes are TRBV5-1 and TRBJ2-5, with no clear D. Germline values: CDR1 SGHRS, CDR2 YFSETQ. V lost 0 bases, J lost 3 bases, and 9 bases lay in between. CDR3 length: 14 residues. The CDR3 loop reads CASSLAGGEETQYF. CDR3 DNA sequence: TGCGCCAGCAGCTTGGCTGGTGGGGAAGAGACCCAGTACTTC.

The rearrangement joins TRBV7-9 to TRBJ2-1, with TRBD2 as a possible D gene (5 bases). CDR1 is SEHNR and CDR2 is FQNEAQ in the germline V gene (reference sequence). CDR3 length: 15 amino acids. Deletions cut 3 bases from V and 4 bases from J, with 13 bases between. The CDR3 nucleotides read TGTGCCAGCAGCTTCGATGGCGGGTCTTACAATGAGCAGTTCTTC. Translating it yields CASSFDGGSYNEQFF.